This record concerns one TCR beta chain sequence. The antigen is not known. Germline is not matched at one junction end, which may reflect a read error. These data belong to a study of early T cells in non-severe SARS-CoV-2 infection. Study-level information: Investigators sequenced bulk RNA drawn from unsorted whole blood, and chains remained unpaired. Study results and limitations: Private and CD4 specificities were missed by VDJdb matching, which favored anti-spike CD8 responses.

The CDR3 is 17 amino acids. Germline V lookup: CDR1 LGHNA, CDR2 YSLEER. Individual cDNA molecules each received unique molecular identifiers attached to them. TCRdb passed the 5' RACE reads through MiXCR, listing each CDR3 protein once. The sample has about 52,000 distinct CDR3 sequences; around 8% are singletons. The TCR sequence derives from an adult who was a healthcare worker with PCR-confirmed SARS-CoV-2 infection or an uninfected control (not recorded which). The specimen sequenced was whole blood. This chain joins TRBV4-3 and TRBJ2-1; 9 nucleotides agree with TRBD2. The CDR3 DNA reads as TGCGCCAGCAGCCGCACTCGCGGGAGGGCCTCCCACAATGAGCAGTTCTTC. It encodes CASSRTRGRASHNEQFF.